Following are 21 T cell receptor beta chains from one sample sequenced in a study of blood T cell repertoires in COVID-19. The assay was immunoSEQ multiplex PCR, and TCRdb's table has in-frame clones only and misses some. This repertoire shows around 200,000 clones, about nine tenths found once; its top ten account for more than 20%. Sequencing used peripheral blood. The receptor source for this set is a man between 65 and 80 years old with active or convalescent COVID-19.

The chain uses TRBV7-2 and TRBJ1-1; D unresolved. Trimming stripped 4 bases from V and 0 bases from J, with 12 bases between. Germline V lookup: CDR1 SGHTA, CDR2 FQGNSA. The CDR3 runs 15 residues. The CDR3 here is CASSSRLSMNTEAFF. CDR3 bases: TGTGCCAGCAGCTCGCGACTGAGCATGAACACTGAAGCTTTCTTT.

The rearrangement joins TRBV5-1 to TRBJ1-1; possibly TRBD1 for D (6 bases). Germline loops: CDR1 SGHRS, CDR2 YFSETQ. This CDR3 comprises 19 residues. Trimming cost V 1 base and J 1 base, with 23 bases left between them. In DNA, the CDR3 is TGCGCCAGCAGCTTGAGGACAGCTTTGAAAGTAGTACCGAACACTGAAGCTTTCTTT. Translated: CASSLRTALKVVPNTEAFF.

CDR3 sequence reads: CASSLGEAYEQYF. The CDR3 nucleotides read TGCGCCAGCAGCTTGGGAGAGGCCTACGAGCAGTACTTC. The J gene is TRBJ2-7, the V gene TRBV5-1; D is ambiguous. The CDR3 covers 13 residues. V lost 0 bases and J 2 bases, leaving 6 bases between the germline ends. Germline-derived CDR1 and CDR2 are SGHRS and YFSETQ.

This clone appeared once. The chain combines TRBV20-1 with TRBJ2-7, with 7 bases that match TRBD2. CDR3 length: 12 amino acids. Per the germline V gene, CDR1 is DFQATT and CDR2 is SNEGSKA (reference sequence). V shed 3 bases and J 2 bases; nucleotides not matched to a gene: 1. The CDR3 reads CSASAGAYEQYF. CDR3 DNA: TGCAGTGCTAGTGCGGGGGCCTACGAGCAGTACTTC.

V usage is TRBV6-6 and J usage is TRBJ1-2, with TRBD1 matching 7 bases. The CDR3 runs 13 residues. V lost 8 bases, J lost 4 bases, and 7 bases stayed unmatched. The germline V gene encodes CDR1 MNHNY and CDR2 SVGAGI (reference sequence). CDR3 in DNA: TGTGCCAGCCAAACCCAGGGGGGCTATGGCTACACCTTC. This gives the protein CASQTQGGYGYTF.

This chain uses TRBV3-1 (or the pseudogene TRBV3-2) with TRBJ2-7, with D possibly TRBD2 on 5 matching bases. V lost 5 bases and J lost 1, with 9 bases in between. Germline-derived CDR1 and CDR2 are LGHDT and YNNKEL (reference sequence). The CDR3 covers 13 residues. The CDR3, as DNA: TGTGCCAGCAGCACCCGGGGATCCTACGAGCAGTACTTC. Its protein is CASSTRGSYEQYF.

The chain employs TRBV7-3 and TRBJ2-5; weak D call: TRBD2 (6 bases). The V and J ends lost 2 bases and 3 bases respectively, with 7 bases between them. Germline V gene sequence: CDR1 SGHTA, CDR2 FQGTGA. CDR3 length equals 13 residues. This CDR3 reads CASSLPGEETQYF. For the CDR3, the DNA is TGTGCCAGCAGCTTACCGGGAGAAGAGACCCAGTACTTC.

The CDR3 DNA reads TGTGCCAGCAGTCTTGAGACTAGCGGTCCCGCGGAGGCGTACAATGAGCAGTTCTTC. Translation: CASSLETSGPAEAYNEQFF. This chain uses TRBV6-2 or TRBV6-3 with TRBJ2-1; 9 positions agree with TRBD2. There are 19 residues in the CDR3. Per the germline V gene, CDR1 is MNHEY and CDR2 is SVGEGT. The V segment lost 5 bases and the J segment 4 bases; nucleotides outside the gene matches: 18.

This clone was counted only a few times. The rearrangement links TRBV6-2 or TRBV6-3 to TRBJ2-1; 9 nucleotides line up with TRBD2. CDR1 and CDR2 from the germline V gene are MNHEY and SVGEGT. The CDR3 runs 16 residues. J gave up 11 bases and V 0 bases, and 11 bases lay outside the gene matches. The CDR3 sequence: CASSYSSGGPFVKQFF. The DNA for the CDR3 is TGTGCCAGCAGTTACTCGAGCGGGGGGCCTTTCGTGAAGCAGTTCTTC.

The V and J genes are TRBV28 and TRBJ1-3; D remains ambiguous. The CDR3 totals 13 residues. V lost 5 bases to trimming and J lost 0 bases, with 5 bases between them. Germline CDR1 and CDR2: MDHEN and SYDVKM. The CDR3 is CASSPSSGNTIYF. Here the CDR3 DNA reads TGTGCCAGCAGTCCTAGCTCTGGAAACACCATATATTTT.

The V and J genes are TRBV2 and TRBJ1-1, with 10 bases aligning to TRBD1. This CDR3 region has 13 residues. Germline V CDR1 and CDR2: SNHLY, FYNNEI. The V gene end was trimmed by 6 bases and the J gene end by 5 bases; junction bases not matched to a gene: 3. In DNA, the CDR3 is TGTGCCAGCAGCGGACAGGGGGGGACTGAAGCTTTCTTT. As protein: CASSGQGGTEAFF.

This sequence joins TRBV7-2 and TRBJ2-7, with D possibly matching TRBD2 (7 bases). This CDR3 is 14 amino acids long. Between the trimmed V and J ends, which lost 5 bases and 6 bases, there was a span of 17 bases. Germline V gene sequence: CDR1 SGHTA, CDR2 FQGNSA. CDR3 nucleotide sequence: TGTGCCAGCAGCCCAACGATGGGGGGGCCCGAGCAGTACTTC. Protein: CASSPTMGGPEQYF.

This chain joins TRBV18 and TRBJ1-5, with TRBD1 matching over 8 bases. V shed 1 base, J shed 4 bases, and the junction held 0 bases outside the gene matches. Germline V gene sequence: CDR1 KGHSH, CDR2 LQKENI. This CDR3 is 14 amino acids long. The CDR3 DNA sequence: TGTGCCAGCTCACCACGGACAGGGAATCAGCCCCAGCATTTT. Translated, it gives CASSPRTGNQPQHF.

The J gene is TRBJ2-5, the V gene TRBV5-1, with 9 bases fitting TRBD2. The CDR3 totals 17 residues. V gave up 0 bases and J gave up 5 bases; unmatched junction bases: 11. Germline CDR1 SGHRS, CDR2 YFSETQ. In nucleotides, the CDR3 is TGCGCCAGCAGCTTGGCCAGAGCGGGGGGACTTAGGGAGACCCAGTACTTC. It yields the protein CASSLARAGGLRETQYF.

The rearrangement joins TRBV3-1 (or the pseudogene TRBV3-2) to TRBJ1-2; D might be TRBD1 (5 bases). CDR3 length equals 12 residues. The germline gives CDR1 LGHDT, CDR2 YNNKEL (reference sequence). Between the trimmed V and J ends, which lost 4 bases and 8 bases, there was a span of 11 bases. CDR3 coding DNA: TGTGCCAGCAGCCGGCAGGGTGACGGCTACACCTTC. Its translation: CASSRQGDGYTF.

The CDR3: CASSPRGQGAVGRGRNEQFF. CDR3 DNA sequence: TGTGCCAGTAGTCCCCGGGGACAGGGGGCAGTAGGACGAGGAAGGAATGAGCAGTTCTTC. This sequence joins TRBV19 and TRBJ2-1, with 12 bases lining up with TRBD1. This CDR3 is built from 20 residues. Looked up from germline, CDR1 is LNHDA and CDR2 is SQIVND (reference sequence). V was clipped by 5 bases and J by 7 bases; unmatched bases: 21. Together with reference TRBV19 and TRBJ2-1, the CDR3 gives the full variable domain: DGGITQSPKYLFRKEGQNVTLSCEQNLNHDAMYWYRQDPGQGLRLIYYSQIVNDFQKGDIAEGYSVSREKKESFPLTVTSAQKNPTAFYLCASSPRGQGAVGRGRNEQFFGPGTRLTVL.

This clone has a handful of counts. V is TRBV19 and J is TRBJ1-2, with D tentatively TRBD1 (5 bases). The germline V gene encodes CDR1 LNHDA and CDR2 SQIVND (reference sequence). V gave up 5 bases and J gave up 4 bases, with 20 bases separating them. The length of the CDR3 is 16 residues. The CDR3 loop is CASSSLSGRTIYGYTF. In nucleotides, the CDR3 is TGTGCCAGTAGTTCCCTCTCGGGACGGACTATCTATGGCTACACCTTC.

The V and J genes are TRBV28 and TRBJ1-2; D gene ambiguous. CDR3 length: 11 residues. Looked up from germline, CDR1 is MDHEN and CDR2 is SYDVKM. The ends were cut back, 3 bases at V and 6 bases at J, with 5 bases in the middle. The CDR3 protein is CASSLENGYTF. In DNA form, the CDR3 reads TGTGCCAGCAGTTTGGAGAATGGCTACACCTTC.

The gene calls are TRBV7-2 and TRBJ2-2, with 8 nucleotides matching TRBD1. Germline V gene data show CDR1 as SGHTA and CDR2 as FQGNSA. CDR3 length: 15 amino acids. J gave up 6 bases and V 7 bases, and 10 bases lay outside the gene matches. In DNA form, the CDR3 reads TGTGCCAGCACTCCAGGGGGCGGGTATCCCGGGGAGCTGTTTTTT. Translated: CASTPGGGYPGELFF.

The chain has TRBV18 and TRBJ1-5; tentative D call: TRBD1 (5 bases). With 3 bases removed from V and 1 base from J, the gap between germline ends came to 10 bases. The CDR3 sequence is 15 residues long. Germline values: CDR1 KGHSH, CDR2 LQKENI. This CDR3 is CASSPGTWSNQPQHF. CDR3 DNA: TGTGCCAGCTCACCGGGGACTTGGAGCAATCAGCCCCAGCATTTT.

The V call is TRBV4-3, the J call TRBJ1-6; unclear D gene. The CDR3 has 15 residues. V lost 1 base and J lost 10, with 14 bases in between. Germline V gene data show CDR1 as LGHNA and CDR2 as YSLEER. CDR3 loop: CASSQGRATRSPLHF. Written as DNA, the CDR3 is TGCGCCAGCAGCCAAGGCCGGGCCACTAGGTCACCCCTCCACTTT.